Each of the 2 T cell receptor beta chains below was sequenced from the same sample in a study of T cells in Graves' hyperthyroidism and ophthalmopathy. Authors of the study amplified TCR beta CDR3 regions from RNA transcripts. The TCR CDR3 first-round RT-PCR relied on the HTBI primer set. TCRdb processed the multiplex PCR reads anew with MiXCR; each CDR3 protein has one entry. The table includes 300,000 to 350,000 distinct CDR3 sequences, 15% to 20% detected once. The sequenced material came from blood. Receptors originate from a woman aged 40-49 years with Graves' ophthalmopathy.

This clonotype was found many times. The rearrangement links TRBV12-3 or TRBV12-4 to TRBJ1-2; D is ambiguous. This CDR3 contains 16 residues. V lost 3 bases and J 9 bases, leaving 23 bases between the germline ends. This CDR3 is CASSFIIRGLGSRYTF. Written as DNA, the CDR3 is TGTGCCAGCAGTTTTATAATCCGGGGTTTGGGCTCGCGCTACACCTTC.

Many counts were recorded for this clonotype. The genes are TRBV15 and TRBJ2-2; 8 nucleotides match TRBD2. The germline CDR1 and CDR2 sequences are LNHNV and YYDKDF (reference sequence). The CDR3 runs to 17 residues. V trimming: 3 bases; J trimming: 6 bases; junction bases outside the gene matches: 12. In nucleotides, the CDR3 is TGTGCCACCAGCAGTTCTGGTCCGGGACTAGTAGCCGGGGAGCTGTTTTTT. This gives the protein CATSSSGPGLVAGELFF.